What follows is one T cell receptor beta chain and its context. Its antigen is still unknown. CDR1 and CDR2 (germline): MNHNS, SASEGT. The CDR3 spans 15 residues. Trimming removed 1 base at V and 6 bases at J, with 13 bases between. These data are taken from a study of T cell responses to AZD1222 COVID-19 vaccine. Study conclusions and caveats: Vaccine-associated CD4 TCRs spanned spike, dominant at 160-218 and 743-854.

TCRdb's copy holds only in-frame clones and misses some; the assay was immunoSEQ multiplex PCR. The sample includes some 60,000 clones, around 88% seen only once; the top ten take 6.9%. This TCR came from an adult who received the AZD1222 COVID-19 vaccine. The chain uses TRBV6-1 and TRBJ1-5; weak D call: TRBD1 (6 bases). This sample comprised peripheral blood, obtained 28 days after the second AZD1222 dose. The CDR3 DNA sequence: TGTGCCAGCAGTGAAGAGGGGGGGGGCGTTCAGCCCCAGCATTTT. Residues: CASSEEGGGVQPQHF.